This TCR beta chain appears in the sequencing data of a study of blood T cell repertoires in COVID-19. Overall study context: Sites in the United States, Italy and Spain provided acute and convalescent COVID-19 samples. Sources were T cells, B-cell-depleted T cells, or PBMCs; the material itself was cDNA or gDNA.

Study processing details: From reference gene primer amplification, estimates of nucleated cell counts were derived. Sequencing was performed with immunoSEQ multiplex PCR; in TCRdb, only in-frame clones are kept and a portion is missing. Clonal size and the V and J genes are those of that table, whereas D and trimming came from the DNA. The sample lists 50,000 to 55,000 clones; just over 85% were seen once. The V end was cut by 3 bases, the J end by 7 bases, with 15 bases between. This CDR3 is 14 amino acids long. CDR1 and CDR2 from the germline V gene are SGHTA and FQGNSA. Input material: peripheral blood. The chain has TRBV7-2 and TRBJ2-5; D is unresolved. The source of this sequence is a man between 65 and 85 years old with acute or convalescent COVID-19. The CDR3, as DNA: TGTGCCAGCAGCTTTGGGCCCACCTGGGTGACCCAGTACTTC. As protein: CASSFGPTWVTQYF.